These T cell receptor beta chains were read from a single sample in a study of PD-L1 blockade in urothelial cancer. Sequenced by immunoSEQ multiplex PCR; TCRdb stores in-frame clones only, minus some. The sample has roughly 84,000 clones, 82% seen once; the top ten hold more than 8%. Sequencing was performed on PBMCs, taken around atezolizumab (anti-PD-L1) treatment. Every receptor here comes from a man between 70 and 80 years old with urothelial cancer. Both conserved end residues are part of each CDR3. The D gene is left open where the match is weak.

j_call d_call v_call cdr3_nt cdr3_aa
TRBJ1-4 TRBD1 TRBV28 TGTGCCAGCAAACCGGGACAGGGTGGGGGAAATGAAAAACTGTTTTTT CASKPGQGGGNEKLFF
TRBJ2-7 TRBD1 TRBV27 TGTGCCGCCTCACCGGGACAGACCTACGAGCAGTACTTC CAASPGQTYEQYF
TRBJ1-2 TRBD1 TRBV5-6 TGTGCCAGCAGCCCCGGGACAGGGGAAATCGCTCCAGGGTACACCTTC CASSPGTGEIAPGYTF
TRBJ2-6 . TRBV5-5 TGTGCCAGCAGCTTAAAGCAGCGCTCTGGGGCCAACGTCCTGACTTTC CASSLKQRSGANVLTF
TRBJ1-3 . TRBV27 TGTGCCAGCAGTCCTAACAGCGGAAACACCATATATTTT CASSPNSGNTIYF
TRBJ2-7 TRBD2 TRBV4-1 TGCGCCAGCAGCCAAGATCCCACTAGCGGGAGGTACGAGCAGTACTTC CASSQDPTSGRYEQYF
TRBJ2-7 TRBD1 TRBV10-3 TGTGCCATCAGTCTGGGACAGGGGAGCTACGAGCAGTACTTC CAISLGQGSYEQYF
TRBJ1-2 TRBD1 TRBV5-6 TGTGCCAGCAGCGGCGTCGGACAGGGTATTTATGGCTACACCTTC CASSGVGQGIYGYTF
TRBJ1-5 . TRBV19 TGTGCCAGTAGATCGGTAGAGTCCAATCAGCCCCAGCATTTT CASRSVESNQPQHF
TRBJ2-7 TRBD1 TRBV5-5 TGTGCCAGCAGCTTGGAGGGACAGGGGGCCTACGAGCAGTACTTC CASSLEGQGAYEQYF